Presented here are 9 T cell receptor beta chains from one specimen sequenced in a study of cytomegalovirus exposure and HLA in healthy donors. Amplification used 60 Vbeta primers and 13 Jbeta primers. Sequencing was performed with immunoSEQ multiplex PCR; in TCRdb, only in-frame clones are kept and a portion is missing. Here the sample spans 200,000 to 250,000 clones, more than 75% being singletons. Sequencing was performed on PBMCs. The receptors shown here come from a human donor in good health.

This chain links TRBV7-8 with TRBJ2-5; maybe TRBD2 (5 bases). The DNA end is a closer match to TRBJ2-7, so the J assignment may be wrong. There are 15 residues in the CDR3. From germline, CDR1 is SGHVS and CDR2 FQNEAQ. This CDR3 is CASSLGQSGSYEQYF. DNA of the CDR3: TGTGCCAGCAGCTTAGGTCAGAGCGGATCCTACGAGCAGTACTTC.

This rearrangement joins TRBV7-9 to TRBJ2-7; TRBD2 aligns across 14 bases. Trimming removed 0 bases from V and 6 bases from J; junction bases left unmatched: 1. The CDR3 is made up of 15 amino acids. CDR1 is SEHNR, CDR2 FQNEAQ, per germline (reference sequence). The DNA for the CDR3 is TGTGCCAGCAGCTTAGCGGGACTAGCGGGAGCCGAGCAGTACTTC. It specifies CASSLAGLAGAEQYF.

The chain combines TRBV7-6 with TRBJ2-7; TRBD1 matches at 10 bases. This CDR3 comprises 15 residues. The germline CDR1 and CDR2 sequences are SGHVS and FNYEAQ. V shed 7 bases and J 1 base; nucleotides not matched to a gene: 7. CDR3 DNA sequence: TGTGCCAGCAATCCCCCGGGACAGGGGTCCTACGAGCAGTACTTC. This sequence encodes CASNPPGQGSYEQYF.

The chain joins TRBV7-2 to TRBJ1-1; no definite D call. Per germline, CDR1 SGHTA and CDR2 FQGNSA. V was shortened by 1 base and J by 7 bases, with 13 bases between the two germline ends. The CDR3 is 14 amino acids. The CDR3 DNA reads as TGTGCCAGCAGCTTAGGGGTGGGCCGGGGTGAAGCTTTCTTT. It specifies CASSLGVGRGEAFF.

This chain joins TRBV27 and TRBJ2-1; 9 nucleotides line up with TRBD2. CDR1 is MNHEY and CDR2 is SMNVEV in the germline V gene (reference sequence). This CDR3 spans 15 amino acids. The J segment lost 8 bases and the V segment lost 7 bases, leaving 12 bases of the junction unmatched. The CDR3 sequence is CASTLGREGRYEQFF. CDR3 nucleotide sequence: TGTGCCAGCACCCTGGGGCGGGAGGGCCGGTATGAGCAGTTCTTC.

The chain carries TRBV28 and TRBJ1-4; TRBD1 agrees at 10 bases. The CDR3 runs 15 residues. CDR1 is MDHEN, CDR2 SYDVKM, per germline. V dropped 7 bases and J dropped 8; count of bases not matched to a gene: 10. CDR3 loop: CASTLGGTGEEKLFF. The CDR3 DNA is TGTGCCAGCACCCTAGGGGGGACAGGGGAGGAAAAACTGTTTTTT. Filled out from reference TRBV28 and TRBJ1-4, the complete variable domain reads DVKVTQSSRYLVKRTGEKVFLECVQDMDHENMFWYRQDPGLGLRLIYFSYDVKMKEKGDIPEGYSVSREKKERFSLILESASTNQTSMYLCASTLGGTGEEKLFFGSGTQLSVL.

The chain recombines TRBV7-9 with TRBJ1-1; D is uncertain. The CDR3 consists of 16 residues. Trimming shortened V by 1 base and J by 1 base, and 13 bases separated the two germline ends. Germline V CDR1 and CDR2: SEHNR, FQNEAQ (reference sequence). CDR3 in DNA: TGTGCCAGCAGCTTAGGAGGTTGGGTGCGGAACACTGAAGCTTTCTTT. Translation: CASSLGGWVRNTEAFF.

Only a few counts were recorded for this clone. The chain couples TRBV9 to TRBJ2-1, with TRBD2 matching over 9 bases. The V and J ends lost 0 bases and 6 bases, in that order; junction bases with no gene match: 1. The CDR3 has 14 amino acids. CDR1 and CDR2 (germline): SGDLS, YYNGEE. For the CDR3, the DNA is TGTGCCAGCAGCGTAGGACTAGCGGCCAATGAGCAGTTCTTC. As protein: CASSVGLAANEQFF. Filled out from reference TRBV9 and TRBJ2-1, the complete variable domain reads DSGVTQTPKHLITATGQRVTLRCSPRSGDLSVYWYQQSLDQGLQFLIQYYNGEERAKGNILERFSAQQFPDLHSELNLSSLELGDSALYFCASSVGLAANEQFFGPGTRLTVL.

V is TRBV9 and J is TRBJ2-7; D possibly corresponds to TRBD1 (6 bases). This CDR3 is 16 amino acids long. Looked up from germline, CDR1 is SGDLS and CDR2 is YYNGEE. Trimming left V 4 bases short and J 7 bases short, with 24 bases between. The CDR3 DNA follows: TGTGCCAGCAGCTCGCGTATGGACAGTCTCAACTGGGAGCAGTACTTC. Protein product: CASSSRMDSLNWEQYF.